This entry describes one TCR beta chain. Its target is not known. Mismatch with germline at one junction end may stem from a read error. The data derive from a study of CD8 T cells in Susac syndrome. Random hexamers primed reverse transcription of about 0.5 to 1 ug RNA. Amplification of TCR beta CDR3 spanned 54 Vbeta and 13 Jbeta via immunoSEQ multiplex PCR. MiXCR, applied by TCRdb to the immunoSEQ multiplex PCR reads, yields one record per CDR3 protein. The sample lists 50,000 to 55,000 distinct CDR3 sequences, 85% to 95% occurring once. Study-wide points: CD8+ clonal expansion in Susac was maximal in TEMRA cells and in active patients.

Negative isolation yielded CD8+ and CD4+ T cells; FACS enriched TEMRA cells. CDR1 SGDLS and CDR2 YYNGEE come from the germline V gene. The CDR3 consists of 14 residues. The sequenced sample consisted of CD8+ T cells from PBMCs. The source of this sequence is a human donor with Susac syndrome. This chain connects TRBV9 to TRBJ2-3; tentative D call: TRBD2 (5 bases). This CDR3 is CANSVGGYGDTQYF. The CDR3 DNA reads as TGTGCCAACAGCGTAGGAGGTTATGGGGATACGCAGTATTTT.